This T cell receptor beta chain was captured in a study of T cells in Graves' hyperthyroidism and ophthalmopathy. Amplification of TCR beta CDR3 regions used RNA as the template. TCR CDR3 regions were first amplified by RT-PCR with HTBI primers. TCRdb re-analysed the multiplex PCR reads in MiXCR, keeping a single row per CDR3 protein. The repertoire has roughly 380,000 distinct CDR3 sequences, approximately 15% of them found once; the top ten carry 8% to 13%. V gave up 3 bases and J gave up 9 bases; unmatched junction bases: 12. Germline assignment: CDR1 SEHNR and CDR2 FQNEAQ (reference sequence). CDR3 size: 17 residues. Study-level points and caveats: A model using 13 V-J features told ophthalmopathy apart from stable hyperthyroidism. The blood repertoire included most of the expanded thyroid clonotypes above 0.001.

In its sample, this clonotype was seen a few times. Its antigen is unknown. This chain uses TRBV7-9 with TRBJ2-1, with 12 bases fitting TRBD2. This clonotype was sampled from a woman aged 60-75 years with Graves' hyperthyroidism. The sequenced sample was blood. CDR3 DNA: TGTGCCAGCAGCTTTCCCCCCGCTAGCGGGAGGGCCGGTGAGCAGTTCTTC. Translated, it gives CASSFPPASGRAGEQFF.